This note documents a single TCR beta chain sequence. The data originate from a study of human T cells and chemical hapten exposure. About the study: There were weekly diphenylcyclopropenone doses to the scalp for patients throughout the roughly 25-week study. Per-sample TCR yield variability stemmed mainly from small pooled library volume differences.

Unique molecular identifiers were attached to individual cDNA molecules within the library. Each CDR3 protein is one row after TCRdb ran MiXCR on the RACE reads. The data show tens of thousands of distinct CDR3 sequences, less than 15% seen once. The sample's time point: pre-sensitization, week 0. Treatment in this sample: therapeutic diphenylcyclopropenone sensitization with weekly scalp DPC. With 7 bases removed from V and 2 bases from J, the gap between germline ends came to 8 bases. The CDR3 is made up of 12 amino acids. The source material was whole blood, sampled in connection with sensitization to the hapten diphenylcyclopropenone (DPC). V and J are TRBV12-3 or TRBV12-4 and TRBJ1-2; D uncertain. This sequence was found in a woman in her fifties or sixties with alopecia areata. Some clones in this sample may be carry-over from other donors' samples. The CDR3 bases are TGTGCCAGCATGAACACAAACTATGGCTACACCTTC. This sequence encodes CASMNTNYGYTF.